The 23 T cell receptor beta chains below were found in one sample sequenced in a study of lymphopenia after photon versus proton radiotherapy. Profiling relied on immunoSEQ multiplex PCR, and the TCRdb table lists in-frame clones only, not all of them. The sample records over 50,000 clones, more than 75% being singletons. The material sequenced was peripheral blood, taken from a patient treated with photon-based radiotherapy. The receptors were sampled from a middle-aged man with gastric cancer.

Regarding this clone: This same CDR3 is encoded by further DNA sequences in the sample. The J gene is TRBJ2-3, the V gene TRBV7-6, with 10 bases identical to TRBD1. The germline V gene encodes CDR1 SGHVS and CDR2 FNYEAQ. The CDR3 runs 14 residues. J gave up 6 bases and V 5 bases, and 5 bases lay outside the gene matches. The CDR3 spells CASSPGQGRDTQYF. Here the CDR3 DNA reads TGTGCCAGCAGCCCGGGACAGGGGCGGGATACGCAGTATTTT.

The genes are TRBV10-3 and TRBJ2-3, with D unclear. CDR3 length: 14 residues. With 11 bases removed from V and 2 bases from J, the gap between germline ends came to 17 bases. Germline CDR1 ENHRY, CDR2 SYGVKD. CDR3 in DNA: TGTGCCGCCCGAGGTGGGTTAACCACAGATACGCAGTATTTT. This sequence encodes CAARGGLTTDTQYF.

The chain has TRBV6-4 and TRBJ2-2; TRBD2 matches at 8 bases. The germline gives CDR1 MRHNA, CDR2 SNTAGT. This CDR3 has 14 amino acids. The ends lost 8 bases at V and 0 bases at J; junction bases unmatched: 2. The CDR3 nucleotides are TGTGCCAGCCAGGGACTAGCGAACACCGGGGAGCTGTTTTTT. This sequence encodes CASQGLANTGELFF.

The chain employs TRBV5-4 and TRBJ1-6; 10 bases match TRBD1. V lost 4 bases and J lost 8; bases outside the gene matches: 9. This CDR3 region has 16 residues. Germline V lookup: CDR1 SGHNT, CDR2 YYREEE (reference sequence). CDR3: CASSIGRDRGHSPLHF. For the CDR3, the DNA is TGTGCCAGCAGCATAGGCCGGGACAGGGGTCATTCACCCCTCCACTTT.

The chain couples TRBV7-9 to TRBJ2-5; 8 bases are shared with TRBD1. V shed 5 bases, J shed 4 bases, and the junction held 9 bases outside the gene matches. The CDR3 totals 15 residues. Germline values: CDR1 SEHNR, CDR2 FQNEAQ (reference sequence). CDR3 sequence reads: CASSPGQDLVETQYF. The CDR3 nucleotides are TGTGCCAGCAGCCCGGGACAGGACCTGGTAGAGACCCAGTACTTC.

The chain combines TRBV11-3 with TRBJ2-1; either TRBD1 or TRBD2 may fit D (6 bases each). Trimming cost V 6 bases and J 4 bases, with 16 bases left between them. The CDR3 is 15 amino acids. Germline V lookup: CDR1 SGHNT, CDR2 YENEEA. The CDR3 DNA sequence: TGTGCCAGCAGATCTAGGGGGGACCTATACAATGAGCAGTTCTTC. The encoded protein is CASRSRGDLYNEQFF.

This chain links TRBV9 with TRBJ1-4; D unresolved. The length of the CDR3 is 14 residues. V lost 2 bases to trimming and J lost 0 bases, with 5 bases between them. The germline CDR1 and CDR2 sequences are SGDLS and YYNGEE. CDR3 DNA sequence: TGTGCCAGCAGCGTGGGGACAACTAATGAAAAACTGTTTTTT. Translated: CASSVGTTNEKLFF.

This chain joins TRBV6-1 and TRBJ1-1; TRBD1 agrees at 7 bases. The trim removed 5 bases at V and 3 bases at J, leaving 6 bases unmatched. The CDR3 totals 14 residues. CDR1 is MNHNS and CDR2 is SASEGT in the germline V gene. CDR3 coding DNA: TGTGCCAGCAGTAAAACAGGGGCGGACACTGAAGCTTTCTTT. It yields the protein CASSKTGADTEAFF.

The CDR3 region is CASSLGQGAYEQYF. The CDR3 DNA is TGTGCCAGCAGCTTAGGACAGGGGGCCTACGAGCAGTACTTC. The V call is TRBV7-2, the J call TRBJ2-7; 9 nucleotides line up with TRBD1. V gave up 1 base and J gave up 2 bases; unmatched junction bases: 0. CDR3 size: 14 residues. Germline lookup yields CDR1 SGHTA and CDR2 FQGNSA.

The V call is TRBV11-2, the J call TRBJ1-1; D is unresolved. CDR1 SGHAT and CDR2 FQNNGV come from the germline V gene. The length of the CDR3 is 15 residues. Trimming removed 0 bases from V and 1 base from J, with 9 bases in between. CDR3 region: CASSLEALSNTEAFF. The CDR3 nucleotides read TGTGCCAGCAGCTTAGAGGCTCTGTCGAACACTGAAGCTTTCTTT.

This rearrangement joins TRBV5-1 to TRBJ1-6, with D hard to call. The CDR3 contains 14 residues. Trimming removed 7 bases at V and 6 bases at J, with 14 bases between. Germline CDR1 reads SGHRS; CDR2 reads YFSETQ. In nucleotides, the CDR3 is TGCGCCAGCGGGGAATTCGAGGGTAATTCACCCCTCCACTTT. It yields the protein CASGEFEGNSPLHF.

V usage is TRBV29-1 and J usage is TRBJ2-3; 9 nucleotides agree with TRBD1. The CDR3 has 14 amino acids. The germline CDR1 and CDR2 sequences are SQVTM and ANQGSEA. V shed 7 bases, J shed 2 bases, and the junction held 7 bases outside the gene matches. The chain's CDR3 is CSGGQGYLTDTQYF. In nucleotides, the CDR3 is TGCAGCGGGGGACAGGGATATCTCACAGATACGCAGTATTTT.

The chain employs TRBV9 and TRBJ2-1, with 10 bases aligning to TRBD2. J gave up 4 bases and V 2 bases, and 3 bases lay outside the gene matches. This CDR3 spans 15 amino acids. CDR1 is SGDLS and CDR2 is YYNGEE in the germline V gene. This CDR3 reads CASSVQRGGYNEQFF. Written as DNA, the CDR3 is TGTGCCAGCAGCGTGCAGCGGGGGGGGTACAATGAGCAGTTCTTC.

This chain connects TRBV30 to TRBJ1-2; D possibly corresponds to TRBD1 (5 bases). The CDR3 has 15 residues. The germline V gene encodes CDR1 GTSNPN and CDR2 SVGIG (reference sequence). V shed 0 bases and J shed 5 bases, with 16 bases lying between them. CDR3 region: CAWSVPGVVSYGYTF. The CDR3 DNA reads TGTGCCTGGAGTGTACCGGGGGTAGTTTCATATGGCTACACCTTC.

The chain carries TRBV2 and TRBJ1-2; weak D call: TRBD1 (5 bases). The CDR3 consists of 11 residues. Germline CDR1 reads SNHLY; CDR2 reads FYNNEI. Trimming took off 4 bases at V and 11 bases at J, with 11 bases between the two ends. CDR3 DNA: TGTGCCAGCAGTGGGAAGGGGCGTTACACCTTC. The encoded protein is CASSGKGRYTF.

The V call is TRBV6-5, the J call TRBJ2-3; D possibly corresponds to TRBD1 (6 bases). The V end was cut by 4 bases, the J end by 2 bases, with 13 bases between. Germline V lookup: CDR1 MNHEY, CDR2 SVGAGI. The CDR3 has 15 amino acids. CDR3 in amino acids: CASSLQGGYTDTQYF. As DNA, the CDR3 is TGTGCCAGCAGTTTGCAAGGGGGTTACACAGATACGCAGTATTTT.

V and J are TRBV21-1 and TRBJ2-7. TRBV21-1 is tagged as a pseudogene. The CDR3 totals 16 residues. CDR3 nucleotides: TGTGCCAGCAGGTGGGAAGGGACCTTCATGAGCTACGAGCAGTACTTC. It specifies CASRWEGTFMSYEQYF.

This sequence joins TRBV10-2 and TRBJ2-3; D perhaps matches TRBD2 (6 bases). Looked up from germline, CDR1 is WSHSY and CDR2 is SAAADI. This CDR3 contains 14 residues. V shed 6 bases and J shed 1 base, with 11 bases lying between them. The CDR3 reads CASRARRGTDTQYF. In nucleotides, the CDR3 is TGCGCCAGCAGGGCCCGGAGGGGCACAGATACGCAGTATTTT.

This sequence joins TRBV7-2 and TRBJ1-6; no clear D. V dropped 7 bases and J dropped 7 bases, with 17 bases sitting between them. Germline CDR1 and CDR2: SGHTA and FQGNSA. This CDR3 spans 15 amino acids. CDR3 nucleotides: TGTGCCAGCACCCAACGTGGAGGGCACAATTCACCCCTCCACTTT. Translation: CASTQRGGHNSPLHF.

The V gene is TRBV18, the J gene TRBJ2-6; 7 bases are shared with TRBD1. This CDR3 is 19 amino acids long. Germline V lookup: CDR1 KGHSH, CDR2 LQKENI. The ends lost 6 bases at V and 0 bases at J; junction bases unmatched: 14. CDR3 sequence (DNA): TGTGCCAGCTCCCCTATAACCATGACAGGGAACTCTGGGGCCAACGTCCTGACTTTC. It encodes CASSPITMTGNSGANVLTF.

The V and J genes are TRBV1 and TRBJ1-5. TRBV1 is a listed pseudogene. This CDR3 contains 11 residues. CDR3 region: CTSKEYQPQHF. The CDR3, as DNA: TGCACCAGTAAGGAGTATCAGCCCCAGCATTTT.

The chain recombines TRBV19 with TRBJ2-2; D might be TRBD1 (5 bases). Germline V CDR1 and CDR2: LNHDA, SQIVND (reference sequence). V lost 3 bases, J lost 8 bases, and 13 bases lay in between. This CDR3 spans 14 amino acids. The CDR3 spells CASSIPAGSGELFF. The CDR3 region has the DNA TGTGCCAGTAGTATTCCGGCAGGGTCAGGGGAGCTGTTTTTT.

In this sample, this clone turned up a few times. The V gene is TRBV19, the J gene TRBJ1-5; D possibly corresponds to TRBD1 (5 bases). Germline V gene lookup returns CDR1 LNHDA and CDR2 SQIVND (reference sequence). The CDR3 loop spans 15 amino acids. The V end was cut by 3 bases, the J end by 7 bases, with 16 bases between. The CDR3 bases are TGTGCCAGTAGTATGTGGGAGGCAGGGCCCCAGCCCCAGCATTTT. Its protein is CASSMWEAGPQPQHF.